This is a list of T cell receptor beta chains from one sample in a study of blood T cell repertoires in COVID-19. Here immunoSEQ multiplex PCR was the method, and the copy in TCRdb shows in-frame clones only, minus some. This table has tens of thousands of clones, roughly 88% appearing once. Sample: peripheral blood. These receptors were taken from a human donor in a cohort sampled during active COVID-19. CDR3s include the opening cysteine and the closing phenylalanine or tryptophan. D genes are given only for firm matches. Clone size, where shown, is once, few, many, or a class for clones that have expanded.

TRBJ2-7 | - | TRBV7-2 | - | TGTGCCAGCAGCTTAAAGTCTACCGGGGTAGGTCACTACGAGCAGTACTTC | CASSLKSTGVGHYEQYF
TRBJ2-7 | - | TRBV6-5 | - | TGTGCCAGCAGTTACTCGGGGACTTCTTCCTACGAGCAGTACTTC | CASSYSGTSSYEQYF
TRBJ1-3 | few | TRBV7-9 | - | TGTGCCAGCAGCTTAGCCCAGGGATGGGTTAACACCATATATTTT | CASSLAQGWVNTIYF
TRBJ1-6 | - | TRBV6-6 | - | TGTGCCAGCAGTTACTCGAGGGAGAATTCACCCCTCCACTTT | CASSYSRENSPLHF
TRBJ2-7 | - | TRBV2 | - | TGTGCCAGCAGTGATTACTACGAGCAGTACTTC | CASSDYYEQYF
TRBJ2-6 | - | TRBV10-1 | - | TGCGCCAGCAGTGAGAACAGCTCTGGGGCCAACGTCCTGACTTTC | CASSENSSGANVLTF
TRBJ2-7 | - | TRBV12-3/TRBV12-4 | - | TGTGCCAGCAGTTTCGGGGGCTACGAGCAGTACTTC | CASSFGGYEQYF
TRBJ1-1 | - | TRBV19 | - | TGTGCCAGTAGTATAAGCCTGAACACTGAAGCTTTCTTT | CASSISLNTEAFF
TRBJ2-5 | - | TRBV3-1/TRBV3-2 | - | TGTGCCAGCAGCCAATCCCCCCGGGGGACCCAGTACTTC | CASSQSPRGTQYF
TRBJ2-7 | - | TRBV27 | - | TGTGCCAGCAACGACGTGACAGGAGAGCAGTACTTC | CASNDVTGEQYF
TRBJ1-2 | - | TRBV2 | - | TGTGCCAGCGCCAAGACAGAAGCTAACTATGGCTACACCTTC | CASAKTEANYGYTF